This T cell receptor beta chain was sequenced in a study of Tregs in tolerant kidney transplant recipients. Study results and caveats: Tregs expanded with activated donor B cells seemed most donor-specific.

Germline V gives CDR1 SGHKS, CDR2 YYEKEE (reference sequence). The CDR3 length is 16 residues. Trimming took 4 bases from V and 3 from J, leaving 19 bases between them. Concerning this clone: Its target is unknown.

Assay used: immunoSEQ multiplex PCR; TCRdb lists only in-frame clones, some missing. In the table there are tens of thousands of clones, approximately 89% of which are singletons. Before regulatory T cell sorting, thawed PBMCs rested overnight at 37°C in 150 to 250 IU/ml IL-2. Sequenced material: Tregs from blood, taken before the transplant. The origin of this receptor is a human donor who received a combined kidney and bone marrow transplant. The genes are TRBV5-5 and TRBJ2-5; perhaps TRBD2 as D (6 bases). This chain's CDR3 is CASSQSGSLIKETQYF. CDR3 nucleotides: TGTGCCAGCAGCCAATCCGGGAGCCTGATAAAAGAGACCCAGTACTTC.